The clone carrying this T cell receptor (beta chain) is a singleton in its sample. This entry is derived from a study of T cell responses to AZD1222 COVID-19 vaccine. Here immunoSEQ multiplex PCR was the method, and the copy in TCRdb shows in-frame clones only, minus some. The table has some 120,000 clones, more than 70% seen once. Germline assignment: CDR1 SGHDN and CDR2 FVKESK. Trimming pared 6 bases from V and 0 bases from J, leaving 14 bases between. This CDR3 is 15 amino acids long. This rearrangement joins TRBV14 to TRBJ1-2; D gene unclear. This clonotype was obtained from an adult in good health. The material was peripheral blood, obtained on day 0 of AZD1222 vaccination. The CDR3 nucleotides are TGTGCCAGCAGTTCCGACGGAAGAACTAACTATGGCTACACCTTC. Encoded protein: CASSSDGRTNYGYTF.